These 14 T cell receptor beta chains originate from one sample sequenced in a study of CD8+CD57+ T cells in acquired aplastic anemia. The study profiled TCR beta VDJ and CDR3 using genomic DNA as template. A single record per CDR3 protein comes from TCRdb applying MiXCR to the reads. In the table there are 150,000 to 200,000 distinct CDR3 sequences, 60% to 70% of which are singletons. The sample taken for sequencing was sorted CD4+, CD8+, or CD8+CD57+ T cells (not recorded which) from PBMCs. These receptors were obtained from a human donor in good health.

The chain uses TRBV7-9 and TRBJ2-7, with 7 positions matching TRBD1. This CDR3 has 14 residues. The V and J ends lost 5 bases and 5 bases, in that order; junction bases with no gene match: 9. Per germline, CDR1 SEHNR and CDR2 FQNEAQ (reference sequence). CDR3 sequence: CASSRQGQIHEQYF. The CDR3 nucleotides read TGTGCCAGCAGCAGACAGGGACAAATCCACGAGCAGTACTTC.

This sequence joins TRBV19 and TRBJ2-7, with D possibly TRBD2 on 5 matching bases. The V gene lost 3 bases and the J gene lost 6 bases, with 21 bases spanning the gap. This CDR3 is 16 amino acids long. Germline V gene data show CDR1 as LNHDA and CDR2 as SQIVND (reference sequence). CDR3 amino acids: CASSIRGLNHPCEQYF. The CDR3, as DNA: TGTGCCAGTAGTATCCGCGGGCTTAACCACCCCTGCGAGCAGTACTTC. The full variable domain, in which reference TRBV19 and TRBJ2-7 provide the parts outside the CDR3, is DGGITQSPKYLFRKEGQNVTLSCEQNLNHDAMYWYRQDPGQGLRLIYYSQIVNDFQKGDIAEGYSVSREKKESFPLTVTSAQKNPTAFYLCASSIRGLNHPCEQYFGPGTRLTVT.

This rearrangement joins TRBV12-3 or TRBV12-4 to TRBJ2-3; TRBD2 might be the D (6 bases). The CDR3 consists of 15 residues. V was clipped by 5 bases and J by 11 bases, with 23 bases between them. CDR3 DNA sequence: TGTGCCAGCAGTCCACGGGACTTCCCAAGGGGCGGGCAGTATTTT. This translates into CASSPRDFPRGGQYF.

V gene TRBV12-3 or TRBV12-4 combines with J gene TRBJ2-3; weak D call: TRBD1 (6 bases). V was shortened by 5 bases and J by 1 base, with 13 bases between the two germline ends. The CDR3 is 15 residues long. CDR3 nucleotide sequence: TGTGCCAGCAGTGGGGGAAGGACAGGCACAGATACGCAGTATTTT. It encodes CASSGGRTGTDTQYF.

This clonotype was seen repeatedly, ten times or more. The J gene is TRBJ1-1, the V gene TRBV6-1, with a tentative D call TRBD1 (5 bases). The V end was cut by 11 bases, the J end by 1 base, with 8 bases between. The CDR3 runs 11 residues. The germline gives CDR1 MNHNS, CDR2 SASEGT. As DNA, the CDR3 is TGTGCCGGGGGGGAGAACACTGAAGCTTTCTTT. Encoded protein: CAGGENTEAFF.

The V gene is TRBV19, the J gene TRBJ1-5; the D is unclear. Trimming left V 6 bases short and J 4 bases short, with 10 bases between. Germline CDR1 LNHDA, CDR2 SQIVND (reference sequence). The CDR3 has 13 residues. The CDR3, as DNA: TGTGCCAGTAGCGGTACCGGGAATCAGCCCCAGCATTTT. This encodes CASSGTGNQPQHF. Full variable domain (outside the CDR3, taken from reference TRBV19 and TRBJ1-5): DGGITQSPKYLFRKEGQNVTLSCEQNLNHDAMYWYRQDPGQGLRLIYYSQIVNDFQKGDIAEGYSVSREKKESFPLTVTSAQKNPTAFYLCASSGTGNQPQHFGDGTRLSIL.

This clonotype was seen ten or more times. J is TRBJ1-1 and V is TRBV12-3 or TRBV12-4; 11 positions match TRBD1. This CDR3 has 15 residues. The ends lost 8 bases at V and 5 bases at J; junction bases unmatched: 10. This CDR3 is CASRPGQGGRTEAFF. The CDR3, as DNA: TGTGCCAGCCGACCGGGACAGGGGGGGAGGACTGAAGCTTTCTTT.

About this clonotype: A much larger clone is a single base away; this may be a read error. J is TRBJ2-1 and V is TRBV14, with a tentative D call TRBD2 (6 bases). The CDR3 runs 16 residues. Germline V lookup: CDR1 SGHDN, CDR2 FVKESK. The DNA of the CDR3 is TGTGCCAGCAGCCAGGGCATGGGGAGGACCTACGATGAGCAGTTCTTC. Translated, it gives CASSQGMGRTYDEQFF.

The sample holds many counts of this clonotype. The chain recombines TRBV7-9 with TRBJ2-3; TRBD2 matches 8 bases. CDR3 size: 16 residues. Germline values: CDR1 SEHNR, CDR2 FQNEAQ (reference sequence). V lost 5 bases to trimming and J lost 1 base; unmatched junction nucleotides: 8. CDR3 sequence: CASSPPYGGGTDTQYF. DNA of the CDR3: TGTGCCAGCAGCCCCCCCTACGGGGGGGGCACAGATACGCAGTATTTT.

This clonotype has a count of ten or more. The CDR3 nucleotides are TGCGCCAGCAGCCATGGGAGGACAGGGGGCTTGGTCACTGAAGCTTTCTTT. Protein: CASSHGRTGGLVTEAFF. The chain couples TRBV5-1 to TRBJ1-1, with 11 bases aligning to TRBD1. CDR1 and CDR2 from the germline V gene are SGHRS and YFSETQ. The CDR3 contains 17 residues. The J segment lost 4 bases and the V segment lost 4 bases, leaving 12 bases of the junction unmatched.

CDR3 protein: CASSTRQTYEQYF. The CDR3 nucleotides are TGTGCCAGCAGCACGAGACAGACCTACGAGCAGTACTTC. The chain employs TRBV2 and TRBJ2-7; possibly TRBD1 for D (5 bases). Per germline, CDR1 SNHLY and CDR2 FYNNEI. This CDR3 region has 13 residues. With 6 bases removed from V and 2 bases from J, the gap between germline ends came to 11 bases.

V gene TRBV27 combines with J gene TRBJ2-2; TRBD2 agrees at 7 bases. This CDR3 spans 15 amino acids. V was clipped by 6 bases and J by 6 bases; unmatched bases: 10. The germline CDR1 and CDR2 sequences are MNHEY and SMNVEV (reference sequence). This chain's CDR3 is CASSPGRGSAGELFF. The CDR3 bases are TGTGCCAGCAGCCCGGGGAGGGGAAGTGCCGGGGAGCTGTTTTTT.

Remarks on this clonotype: This may stem from a read error, because a much larger clone lies one nucleotide away. The CDR3 does not end in the conserved phenylalanine or tryptophan, so this is likely a read error. The chain uses TRBV12-3 or TRBV12-4 and TRBJ1-1; D not certain. Trimming shortened V by 4 bases and J by 5 bases, and 8 bases separated the two germline ends. This CDR3 spans 12 amino acids. The CDR3 bases are TGTGCCAGCAGTTGGGGTGGTACTGAAGCTTTCTCT. Protein product: CASSWGGTEAFS.

The chain has TRBV2 and TRBJ2-1; maybe TRBD2 (6 bases). The germline gives CDR1 SNHLY, CDR2 FYNNEI. The CDR3 has 13 amino acids. Between the trimmed V and J ends, which lost 8 bases and 4 bases, there was a span of 12 bases. For the CDR3, the DNA is TGTGCCAGCGGAGGGACTTCATACAATGAGCAGTTCTTC. Protein: CASGGTSYNEQFF. Supplemented by reference TRBV2 and TRBJ2-1, the full variable domain reads EPEVTQTPSHQVTQMGQEVILRCVPISNHLYFYWYRQILGQKVEFLVSFYNNEISEKSEIFDDQFSVERPDGSNFTLKIRSTKLEDSAMYFCASGGTSYNEQFFGPGTRLTVL.